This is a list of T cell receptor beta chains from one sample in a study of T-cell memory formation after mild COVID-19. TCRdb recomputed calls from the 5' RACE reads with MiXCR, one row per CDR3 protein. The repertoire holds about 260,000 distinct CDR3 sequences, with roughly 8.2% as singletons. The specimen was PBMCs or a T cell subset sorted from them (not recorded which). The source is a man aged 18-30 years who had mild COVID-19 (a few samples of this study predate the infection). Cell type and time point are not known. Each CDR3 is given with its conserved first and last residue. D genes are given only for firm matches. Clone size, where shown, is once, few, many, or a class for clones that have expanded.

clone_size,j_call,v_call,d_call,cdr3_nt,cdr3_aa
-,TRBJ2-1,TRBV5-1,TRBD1,TGCGCCAGCAGCCCCTTCCGGGACAGGGGGCGGAATGAGCAGTTCTTC,CASSPFRDRGRNEQFF
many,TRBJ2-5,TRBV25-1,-,TGTGCCAGCAGTGACCCCAGGGCAGGGACACAAGAGACCCAGTACTTC,CASSDPRAGTQETQYF
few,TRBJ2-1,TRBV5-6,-,TGTGCCAGCAGCTTGTTAGGCAGGGGGCGGGAGAATGAGCAGTTCTTC,CASSLLGRGRENEQFF
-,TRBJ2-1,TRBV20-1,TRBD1,TGCAGTGCTCCGGGACAGGGTTACAATGAGCAGTTCTTC,CSAPGQGYNEQFF
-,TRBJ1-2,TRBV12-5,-,TGTGCTAGTGGTTTGGGACAGGATGGCTACACCTTC,CASGLGQDGYTF
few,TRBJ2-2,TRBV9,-,TGTGCCAGCAGCGTAGGGAGCAGGGGTGACACCGGGGAGCTGTTTTTT,CASSVGSRGDTGELFF
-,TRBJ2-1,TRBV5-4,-,TGTGCCAGCAGCTCCTCACAGAATGAGCAGTTCTTC,CASSSSQNEQFF
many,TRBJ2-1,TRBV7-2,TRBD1,TGTGCCAGCAGCCGGGACAGGGGGAACTACAATGAGCAGTTCTTC,CASSRDRGNYNEQFF
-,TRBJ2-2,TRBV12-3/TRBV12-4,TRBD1,TGTGCCAGCAGCAACAGGGGAAACACCGGGGAGCTGTTTTTT,CASSNRGNTGELFF
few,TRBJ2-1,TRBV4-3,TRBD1,TGCGCCAGCAGCCACCGGGACAGCTACAATGAGCAGTTCTTC,CASSHRDSYNEQFF
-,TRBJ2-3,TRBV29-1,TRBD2,TGCAGCGTTAACCGGGACGGGGGGTCAGATACGCAGTATTTT,CSVNRDGGSDTQYF
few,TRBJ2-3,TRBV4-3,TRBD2,TGCGCCAGCAGCCAGCGGGGGGTTACAGATACGCAGTATTTT,CASSQRGVTDTQYF
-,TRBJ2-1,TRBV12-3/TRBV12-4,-,TGTGCCAGCGGCCTCCGGGGTCTATATGGGTTCTTC,CASGLRGLYGFF
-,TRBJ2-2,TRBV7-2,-,TGTGCCAGCAGCCACCGGGACACCGGGGAGCTGTTTTTT,CASSHRDTGELFF
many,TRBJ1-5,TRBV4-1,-,TGCGCCAGCAGCCCTTCTGGACTCATGGACAGCAATCAGCCCCAGCATTTT,CASSPSGLMDSNQPQHF
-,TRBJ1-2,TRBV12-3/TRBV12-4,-,TGTGCCAGCAGGGGACGTGGGGCCCTCTATGGCTACACCTTC,CASRGRGALYGYTF
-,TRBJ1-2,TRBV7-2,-,TGTGCCAGCAGCTCATACAGGGTTGGGGCGCTCACCTTC,CASSSYRVGALTF
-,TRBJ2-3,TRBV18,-,TGTGCCAGCTCACCACTTCCTAGCAATATGGTTTCAGATACGCAGTATTTT,CASSPLPSNMVSDTQYF
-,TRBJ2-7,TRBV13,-,TGTGCCAGCAGCTCCTCCGGTCGCGAGCAGTACTTC,CASSSSGREQYF
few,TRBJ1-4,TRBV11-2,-,TGTGCCAGCAGCTTGCCGGGGGCGAATGAAAAACTGTTTTTT,CASSLPGANEKLFF
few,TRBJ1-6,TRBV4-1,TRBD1,TGCGCCAGCAGCAGTCGGACAGGGACGACCTATAATTCACCCCTCCACTTT,CASSSRTGTTYNSPLHF
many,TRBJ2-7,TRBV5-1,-,TGCGCCAGCAGCCTGGGGGTAGGGACGGTCTCCTACGAGCAGTACTTC,CASSLGVGTVSYEQYF
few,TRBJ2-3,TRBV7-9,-,TGTGCCACCCTACTTCTCGACACAGATACGCAGTATTTT,CATLLLDTDTQYF
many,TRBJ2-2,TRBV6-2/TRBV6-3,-,TGTGCCAGCAGTCCCGGCCGGGGGCTTAACGGGGAGCTGTTTTTT,CASSPGRGLNGELFF
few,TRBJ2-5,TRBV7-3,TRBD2,TGTGCCAGCAGCCCGGGGACTAGCGGGGGGGCCCGTGTGGAGACCCAGTACTTC,CASSPGTSGGARVETQYF
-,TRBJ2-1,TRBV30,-,TGTGCCTGGAGTGTAATCGGGAACAATGAGCAGTTCTTC,CAWSVIGNNEQFF
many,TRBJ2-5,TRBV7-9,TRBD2,TGTGCCAGCAGCGGAGCGGGGGGGCAAGAGACCCAGTACTTC,CASSGAGGQETQYF
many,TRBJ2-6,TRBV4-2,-,TGTGCCAGCAGCCGAGAGACCGCCGCTGGGGCCAACGTCCTGACTTTC,CASSRETAAGANVLTF
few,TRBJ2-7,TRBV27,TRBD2,TGTGCCAGCAGTTTATACCCTAGCGGGGGTACCTACGAGCAGTACTTC,CASSLYPSGGTYEQYF
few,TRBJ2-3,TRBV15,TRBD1,TGTGCCACCAGCAGCCGGGACAGGGGACGCACAGATACGCAGTATTTT,CATSSRDRGRTDTQYF
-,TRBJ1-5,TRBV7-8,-,TGTGCCAGCAGCCGAACCCCCGGCAACAATCAGCCCCAGCATTTT,CASSRTPGNNQPQHF
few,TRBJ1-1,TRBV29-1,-,TGCAGCGTTTCGGGCCGCGAAGCTTTCTTT,CSVSGREAFF
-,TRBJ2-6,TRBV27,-,TGTGCCAGCAGTTTGGGACTGTACTCTGGGGCCAACGTCCTGACTTTC,CASSLGLYSGANVLTF
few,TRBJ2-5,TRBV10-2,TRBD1,TGCGCCAGTGGGGACAGAGTGACCGAGACCCAGTACTTC,CASGDRVTETQYF
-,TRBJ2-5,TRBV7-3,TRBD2,TGTGCCAGCAGCTCAAGGGCAGGGCGGGGGGAGACCCAGTACTTC,CASSSRAGRGETQYF